The clone carrying this TCR beta chain appeared once. CDR1 is LNHDA and CDR2 is SQIVND in the germline V gene (reference sequence). CDR3 length equals 14 residues. With 5 bases clipped from V and 6 bases from J, the junction kept 4 bases outside the gene matches. TCRdb keeps only in-frame clones here, not all; method: immunoSEQ multiplex PCR. The sample lists about 180,000 clones; roughly 87% were seen once. This specimen belongs to a study of blood T cell repertoires in COVID-19. This receptor was identified in a woman aged 45-65 years with acute or convalescent COVID-19. Sequenced material: peripheral blood. The genes are TRBV19 and TRBJ1-4; 9 positions agree with TRBD1. DNA for the CDR3: TGTGCCAGTAGTCAACAGGGGGCACATGAAAAACTGTTTTTT. Translated: CASSQQGAHEKLFF. Variable domain in full (rest from reference TRBV19 and TRBJ1-4): DGGITQSPKYLFRKEGQNVTLSCEQNLNHDAMYWYRQDPGQGLRLIYYSQIVNDFQKGDIAEGYSVSREKKESFPLTVTSAQKNPTAFYLCASSQQGAHEKLFFGSGTQLSVL.